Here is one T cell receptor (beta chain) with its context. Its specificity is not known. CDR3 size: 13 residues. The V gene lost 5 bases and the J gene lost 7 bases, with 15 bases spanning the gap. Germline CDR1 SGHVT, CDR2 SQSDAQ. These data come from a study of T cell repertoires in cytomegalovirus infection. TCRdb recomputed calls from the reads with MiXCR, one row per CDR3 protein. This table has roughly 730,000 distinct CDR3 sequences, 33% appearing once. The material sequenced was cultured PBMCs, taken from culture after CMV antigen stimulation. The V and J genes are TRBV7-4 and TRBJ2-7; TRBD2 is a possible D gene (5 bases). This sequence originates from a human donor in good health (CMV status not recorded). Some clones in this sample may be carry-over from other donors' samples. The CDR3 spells CASSVRISGEQYF. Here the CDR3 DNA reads TGTGCCAGCAGCGTAAGGATCTCGGGAGAGCAGTACTTC.